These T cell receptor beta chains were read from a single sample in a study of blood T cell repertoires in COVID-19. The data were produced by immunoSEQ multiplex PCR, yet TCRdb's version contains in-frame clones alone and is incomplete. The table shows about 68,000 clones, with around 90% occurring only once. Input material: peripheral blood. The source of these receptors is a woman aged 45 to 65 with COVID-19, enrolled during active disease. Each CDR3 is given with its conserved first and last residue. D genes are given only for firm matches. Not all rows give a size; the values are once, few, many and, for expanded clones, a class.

CDR3nt: TGTGCCACCAGTGACCAGAGGGAGCAGTACTTC; CDR3aa: CATSDQREQYF; v_gene: TRBV24-1; j_gene: TRBJ2-7; d_gene: -; abundance: -
CDR3nt: TGTGCCACCAGCAGAGAAGGGAGACGGGGCACAGATACGCAGTATTTT; CDR3aa: CATSREGRRGTDTQYF; v_gene: TRBV15; j_gene: TRBJ2-3; d_gene: -; abundance: -
CDR3nt: TGTGCCAGCAGAGAGACTACTTACAATGAGCAGTTCTTC; CDR3aa: CASRETTYNEQFF; v_gene: TRBV7-6; j_gene: TRBJ2-1; d_gene: -; abundance: -
CDR3nt: TGTGCCAGCAGTTTACTAGCGGGCCGAGAGACCCAGTACTTC; CDR3aa: CASSLLAGRETQYF; v_gene: TRBV27; j_gene: TRBJ2-5; d_gene: TRBD2; abundance: -
CDR3nt: TGTGCCAGCTCACCGGGGAGGTTTAATGAAAAACTGTTTTTT; CDR3aa: CASSPGRFNEKLFF; v_gene: TRBV18; j_gene: TRBJ1-4; d_gene: -; abundance: once
CDR3nt: TGTGCCAGTAGTAGGTCTGCGGACTCATCCTACGAGCAGTACTTC; CDR3aa: CASSRSADSSYEQYF; v_gene: TRBV19; j_gene: TRBJ2-7; d_gene: -; abundance: -
CDR3nt: TGTGCCAGCAAGTCTGGTACGGACATTCAGTACTTC; CDR3aa: CASKSGTDIQYF; v_gene: TRBV7-9; j_gene: TRBJ2-4; d_gene: -; abundance: -
CDR3nt: TGTGCCAGCAGCTCCAACAGGGGGCGGAACGGGGAGCTGTTTTTT; CDR3aa: CASSSNRGRNGELFF; v_gene: TRBV7-3; j_gene: TRBJ2-2; d_gene: TRBD1; abundance: once
CDR3nt: TGCGCCAGCAGCCCGTCGACAGGGACCATGAACACTGAAGCTTTCTTT; CDR3aa: CASSPSTGTMNTEAFF; v_gene: TRBV5-1; j_gene: TRBJ1-1; d_gene: TRBD1; abundance: -
CDR3nt: TGTGCCAGCAGCTTAGGGCAGGGATCCTACAATGAGCAGTTCTTC; CDR3aa: CASSLGQGSYNEQFF; v_gene: TRBV7-9; j_gene: TRBJ2-1; d_gene: -; abundance: -
CDR3nt: TGCAGTGCTCGACTAGGGAATGAGCAGTTCTTC; CDR3aa: CSARLGNEQFF; v_gene: TRBV20-1; j_gene: TRBJ2-1; d_gene: -; abundance: -